This entry concerns a single T cell receptor beta chain. This sample was included in a study of T cell responses to AZD1222 COVID-19 vaccine. Germline CDR1 reads MNHEY; CDR2 reads SMNVEV (reference sequence). The CDR3 spans 11 residues. V lost 7 bases, J lost 10 bases, and 13 bases lay in between. The table came from immunoSEQ multiplex PCR; TCRdb's copy has only in-frame clones and leaves some out. The sample contains under 35,000 clones, roughly 90% of which appear only once. The rearrangement links TRBV27 to TRBJ1-1, with D possibly matching TRBD1 (6 bases). The specimen was peripheral blood, collected 28 days after the second AZD1222 dose. This clonotype was sampled from an adult who received the AZD1222 COVID-19 vaccine. The CDR3 bases are TGTGCCAGCACATATCAGGGGCGAGCTTTCTTT. Residues: CASTYQGRAFF.